A single sample gave rise to the 20 T cell receptor beta chains below, sequenced in a study of blood T cell repertoires in COVID-19. Profiled with immunoSEQ multiplex PCR; TCRdb holds only in-frame clones, not every one. The sample lists tens of thousands of clones, approximately 80% occurring once. Sample: peripheral blood. Receptors originate from a human donor in a cohort sampled during active COVID-19.

This clone was seen more than once but under ten times. The rearrangement joins TRBV15 to TRBJ1-1, with unresolved D. The length of the CDR3 is 12 residues. The germline gives CDR1 LNHNV, CDR2 YYDKDF (reference sequence). The V end was cut by 0 bases, the J end by 8 bases, with 7 bases between. The CDR3 protein is CATSRDQQEAFF. CDR3 sequence (DNA): TGTGCCACCAGCAGAGATCAACAAGAAGCTTTCTTT.

CDR3 residues: CASSPTSGRADEQFF. Written as DNA, the CDR3 is TGCGCCAGCAGCCCGACTAGCGGGAGGGCCGATGAGCAGTTCTTC. This chain uses TRBV5-1 with TRBJ2-1, with TRBD2 identical over 14 bases. J lost 8 bases, V lost 4 bases, and 5 bases had no gene match. The CDR3 loop spans 15 amino acids. Germline V CDR1 and CDR2: SGHRS, YFSETQ.

The chain carries TRBV5-1 and TRBJ2-7; 9 bases agree with TRBD1. Germline CDR1 SGHRS, CDR2 YFSETQ. V shed 2 bases and J 6 bases; nucleotides not matched to a gene: 9. The length of the CDR3 is 15 residues. The DNA for the CDR3 is TGCGCCAGCAGCTTTGATGTACAGGGGGCCTTCGAGCAGTACTTC. Protein: CASSFDVQGAFEQYF.

The chain employs TRBV9 and TRBJ2-3, with D possibly TRBD2 on 5 matching bases. The germline gives CDR1 SGDLS, CDR2 YYNGEE. The CDR3 covers 15 residues. Trimming cost V 0 bases and J 5 bases, with 13 bases left between them. CDR3 coding DNA: TGTGCCAGCAGCGTAGAAGGTTTTGCGGGAGATACGCAGTATTTT. Its protein product is CASSVEGFAGDTQYF.

This chain links TRBV5-4 with TRBJ2-7; D is perhaps TRBD2 (6 bases). CDR1 is SGHNT, CDR2 YYREEE, per germline (reference sequence). V dropped 4 bases and J dropped 0 bases, with 14 bases sitting between them. The CDR3 is made up of 15 amino acids. CDR3 DNA: TGTGCCAGCAGCCAGGAGGACGGGGGCTCCTACGAGCAGTACTTC. It is translated as CASSQEDGGSYEQYF.

In its sample, this clone was seen once. The chain is built from TRBV5-1 and TRBJ1-6, with D possibly TRBD1 on 6 matching bases. CDR1 is SGHRS, CDR2 YFSETQ, per germline. V lost 2 bases and J lost 8, with 11 bases in between. This CDR3 is built from 14 residues. The CDR3 here is CASSFTGFDSPLHF. CDR3 nucleotide sequence: TGCGCCAGCAGCTTTACAGGGTTCGATTCACCCCTCCACTTT.

This rearrangement joins TRBV14 to TRBJ2-5; no definite D call. V lost 2 bases, J lost 7 bases, and 8 bases lay in between. In germline, CDR1 is SGHDN, CDR2 FVKESK. There are 12 residues in the CDR3. The CDR3 region is CASSQSSGTQYF. The CDR3 nucleotides read TGTGCCAGCAGCCAAAGTAGTGGGACCCAGTACTTC.

The chain uses TRBV2 and TRBJ2-5, with 8 bases lining up with TRBD1. Germline assignment: CDR1 SNHLY and CDR2 FYNNEI. The CDR3 spans 13 residues. The ends lost 3 bases at V and 5 bases at J; junction bases unmatched: 2. The CDR3 DNA reads TGTGCCAGCAGTGAGCGGGACAGGGAGACCCAGTACTTC. It codes for CASSERDRETQYF.

The chain uses TRBV5-6 and TRBJ2-5; D ambiguous. The germline gives CDR1 SGHDT, CDR2 YYEEEE. V lost 0 bases and J 1 base, leaving 7 bases between the germline ends. There are 14 residues in the CDR3. CDR3 sequence (DNA): TGTGCCAGCAGCTTGGTTGGCTCCCAAGAGACCCAGTACTTC. This sequence encodes CASSLVGSQETQYF.

Only a few counts were recorded for this clone. The chain combines TRBV7-2 with TRBJ1-6; D not certain. V lost 3 bases to trimming and J lost 10 bases, with 10 bases between them. The CDR3 length is 13 residues. The germline V gene has CDR1 SGHTA and CDR2 FQGNSA. CDR3 in amino acids: CASSLTRGSPLHF. The CDR3 DNA reads as TGTGCCAGCAGCTTGACACGTGGGTCACCCCTCCACTTT.

The V and J genes are TRBV5-1 and TRBJ2-1; 10 positions match TRBD2. Losses at the gene ends were 5 bases for V and 10 bases for J; bases not matched to a gene: 18. The CDR3 is 17 residues long. Germline CDR1 SGHRS, CDR2 YFSETQ. CDR3 nucleotide sequence: TGCGCCAGCAGTAGCCACCCATTAGCGGGAGGTTCTGCGGAGCAGTTCTTC. This gives the protein CASSSHPLAGGSAEQFF.

This chain links TRBV7-6 with TRBJ2-1; 8 bases are shared with TRBD2. The V segment lost 5 bases and the J segment 9 bases; nucleotides outside the gene matches: 12. In germline, CDR1 is SGHVS, CDR2 FNYEAQ. The CDR3 is 15 residues long. The CDR3, as DNA: TGTGCCAGCAGCCCTCTAGCGGGCATCGATCTTGAGCAGTTCTTC. Amino acid sequence: CASSPLAGIDLEQFF.

The rearrangement uses TRBV30 and TRBJ1-2; tentative D call: TRBD1 (6 bases). V was cut by 0 bases and J by 3 bases, with 20 bases left in between. The CDR3 consists of 17 residues. CDR1 is GTSNPN, CDR2 SVGIG, per germline (reference sequence). The CDR3 loop reads CAWSVQRSGGLDYGYTF. The CDR3 DNA follows: TGTGCCTGGAGTGTACAACGGTCCGGGGGGCTGGACTATGGCTACACCTTC.

The CDR3 nucleotides read TGTGCCAGCAGCGTGGGGCAGCTCACCGGGGAGCTGTTTTTT. Amino acids: CASSVGQLTGELFF. The chain combines TRBV9 with TRBJ2-2; tentative D call: TRBD1 (5 bases). The CDR3 sequence is 14 residues long. Per germline, CDR1 SGDLS and CDR2 YYNGEE. The V gene lost 2 bases and the J gene lost 4 bases, with 9 bases spanning the gap.

The rearrangement uses TRBV7-2 and TRBJ1-1; D not certain. This CDR3 is 13 amino acids long. Germline-derived CDR1 and CDR2 are SGHTA and FQGNSA. V was shortened by 3 bases and J by 1 base, with 6 bases between the two germline ends. For the CDR3, the DNA is TGTGCCAGCAGCTTGGTAGCGAACACTGAAGCTTTCTTT. Translation gives CASSLVANTEAFF.

The DNA for the CDR3 is TGCACCTCCGAGCTAGCGGGGGTATACAATGAGCAGTTCTTC. Its protein is CTSELAGVYNEQFF. V gene TRBV29-1 combines with J gene TRBJ2-1, with TRBD2 identical over 10 bases. In germline, CDR1 is SQVTM, CDR2 ANQGSEA. This CDR3 has 14 residues.

The gene calls are TRBV11-1 and TRBJ1-1, with 7 bases that match TRBD1. V shed 5 bases and J 4 bases; nucleotides not matched to a gene: 4. CDR3 length: 13 amino acids. CDR1 is SGHAT and CDR2 is FQDESV in the germline V gene (reference sequence). The CDR3 sequence: CASSLRGSTEAFF. CDR3 bases: TGTGCCAGCAGCCTCAGGGGGAGCACTGAAGCTTTCTTT.

V is TRBV7-3 and J is TRBJ1-2; 12 nucleotides match TRBD1. Trimming cost V 4 bases and J 4 bases; bases outside gene matches: 16. CDR1 SGHTA and CDR2 FQGTGA come from the germline V gene. This CDR3 contains 19 residues. Here the CDR3 reads CASSYGSGTGGSRGYGYTF. CDR3 bases: TGTGCCAGCAGCTACGGATCCGGGACAGGGGGCTCGCGGGGCTATGGCTACACCTTC.

This clone has only one observation. CDR3 nucleotides: TGTGCCAGCAGTTACTCGCAGGCTGTGGAGCCCCAGCATTTT. It translates to CASSYSQAVEPQHF. The chain links TRBV6-5 to TRBJ1-5; D not resolved. Germline-derived CDR1 and CDR2 are MNHEY and SVGAGI. V was shortened by 0 bases and J by 8 bases, with 11 bases between the two germline ends. The CDR3 runs 14 residues.

This sequence joins TRBV3-1 (or the pseudogene TRBV3-2) and TRBJ1-6; perhaps TRBD1 as D (6 bases). This CDR3 has 14 amino acids. The germline gives CDR1 LGHDT, CDR2 YNNKEL (reference sequence). Trimming stripped 4 bases from V and 8 bases from J, with 12 bases between. CDR3 amino acids: CASSPSRGDSPLHF. In nucleotides, the CDR3 is TGTGCCAGCAGCCCCAGCAGGGGTGATTCACCCCTCCACTTT.